This T cell receptor beta chain appears in the sequencing data of a study of T-cell reconstitution after alpha-beta-depleted transplantation in children. The table lists this clonotype with a count of one. This CDR3 fails to terminate in the conserved phenylalanine or tryptophan, so it likely reflects a read error. For TCRbeta, the library was prepared with unique molecular identifiers. TCRdb reprocessed the PCR reads with MiXCR, giving one entry per CDR3 protein. The table lists some 840,000 distinct CDR3 sequences, less than 20% of them singletons. Germline V gives CDR1 ENHRY, CDR2 SYGVKD. Trimming cost V 1 base and J 1 base, with 2 bases left between them. The CDR3 is 12 amino acids.

The receptor was isolated from a male patient under 18 who had a stem cell transplant for acute lymphoblastic leukemia, so the T cells may come from the graft donor. The chain combines TRBV10-3 with TRBJ2-7; the D is unclear. The input for sequencing was PBMCs, mostly from graft donor cells, taken 360 days after TCRalphabeta/CD19-depleted stem cell transplant. The CDR3 DNA reads as TGTGCCATCAGTGAGTTATCCTACGAGCAGTACTAC. Translating gives CAISELSYEQYY.